The T cell receptor (beta chain) described here comes from a study of blood T cell repertoires in COVID-19. In this sample, this clone turned up a few times. Trimming shortened V by 2 bases and J by 2 bases, and 13 bases separated the two germline ends. This CDR3 comprises 16 residues. The germline V gene encodes CDR1 SGHTA and CDR2 FQGNSA. Repertoires were generated with immunoSEQ multiplex PCR, while TCRdb's copy carries only in-frame clones and drops some. The table includes 120,000 to 150,000 clones, roughly 84% detected once. The chain combines TRBV7-2 with TRBJ1-5; tentatively, D is TRBD1 (6 bases). The origin of this receptor is a human donor with acute or convalescent COVID-19. The donor label of this sample is uncertain. The specimen sequenced was peripheral blood. The CDR3 DNA follows: TGTGCCAGCAGCTTATCCAGGGGCCAGCGCAATCAGCCCCAGCATTTT. Its protein product is CASSLSRGQRNQPQHF.